This TCR beta chain was obtained from a study of blood T cell repertoires in COVID-19. Study as a whole: Donors in the United States, Italy and Spain gave samples during acute or convalescent COVID-19.

CDR1 is MNHEY and CDR2 is SVGAGI in the germline V gene. V was shortened by 7 bases and J by 0 bases, with 12 bases between the two germline ends. The CDR3 has 15 amino acids. As originally analysed: Estimation of nucleated cell counts was performed using reference gene primer amplification. Repertoires were generated with immunoSEQ multiplex PCR, while TCRdb's copy carries only in-frame clones and drops some. D and trimming were read from the DNA, whereas the V and J calls and clone size are those reported in that table. The sample yields over 90,000 clones, around 90% seen once. This receptor was taken from a human donor in a cohort sampled during active COVID-19. The V and J genes are TRBV6-5 and TRBJ1-4, with D maybe TRBD1 (5 bases). Sequencing used peripheral blood. The CDR3 sequence: CASTGRGSTNEKLFF. The CDR3 nucleotides read TGTGCCAGCACAGGAAGGGGATCAACTAATGAAAAACTGTTTTTT.